The present T cell receptor (beta chain) was sequenced within a study of beta chain features in type 1 diabetes. General study results and limits: VDJ junctions from type 1 diabetes patients carried fewer insertions and larger deletions.

The authors reverse transcribed all of the isolated RNA, so sequencing captured expressed TCRB transcripts. Produced via immunoSEQ multiplex PCR; TCRdb's table is partial and in-frame only. The table has 450,000 or so clones, roughly 11% seen once; the top ten hold over 0.04%. Remarks on this clone: Its antigen is unknown.

Germline V CDR1 and CDR2: MNHNS, SASEGT. This CDR3 is built from 15 residues. V shed 8 bases and J shed 6 bases, with 17 bases lying between them. This chain uses TRBV6-1 with TRBJ1-6; unclear D gene. This TCR came from a woman under 30 in good health. Material for sequencing was naive CD4+ T cells from blood. CDR3 in amino acids: CASLYNPRANSPLHF. DNA for the CDR3: TGTGCCAGCCTTTATAATCCGAGGGCTAATTCACCCCTCCACTTT.